The 8 T cell receptor beta chains below all came from one sample that was sequenced in a study of post-analysis software for immune sequencing data. Study-level points and caveats: The five TRBV segments detected at higher frequency in patients than in controls included TRBV5-6, TRBV5-1 and TRBV20-1.

Incorporated into the TCR beta cDNA libraries were unique molecular identifiers, which served to reduce PCR and sequencing biases. MiXCR, applied by TCRdb to the PCR reads, yields one record per CDR3 protein. The sample records 500,000 to 600,000 distinct CDR3 sequences, 44% being singletons. The antigens of these receptors remain unknown. The sample consisted of blood. These receptors were taken from a girl under 18 with multiple sclerosis.

The chain joins TRBV7-3 to TRBJ2-7, with 9 nucleotides matching TRBD1. Germline lookup yields CDR1 SGHTA and CDR2 FQGTGA. The CDR3 is 16 amino acids. The trim removed 4 bases at V and 1 base at J, leaving 8 bases unmatched. The CDR3 protein is CASSSSSGTGSYEQYF. Written as DNA, the CDR3 is TGTGCCAGCAGCTCTTCGTCCGGGACAGGGTCCTACGAGCAGTACTTC.

In the case of this clonotype: A much larger clone lies one base from this, so it may be a read error. V is TRBV6-5 and J is TRBJ2-7; 7 bases align to TRBD2. The CDR3 loop spans 13 amino acids. Looked up from germline, CDR1 is MNHEY and CDR2 is SVGAGI. CDR3 sequence: CAIRGRGPYGQYF. The CDR3 DNA follows: TGTGCCATCAGAGGGAGGGGTCCATACGGGCAGTACTTC.

This chain uses TRBV6-2 or TRBV6-3 with TRBJ2-1; 8 nucleotides agree with TRBD2. Per the germline V gene, CDR1 is MNHEY and CDR2 is SVGEGT. The CDR3 is 16 amino acids. After removal of 0 bases from V and 6 bases from J, the junction contained 7 bases not matched to a gene. The CDR3 is CASSYSRLAGTNEQFF. DNA for the CDR3: TGTGCCAGCAGTTACTCGAGGCTAGCGGGTACCAATGAGCAGTTCTTC.

A remark on this clonotype: Germline is not matched at one junction end, which may reflect a read error. The chain recombines TRBV10-3 with TRBJ2-1; TRBD2 matches 9 bases. There are 15 residues in the CDR3. The V gene's germline CDR1 is ENHRY and CDR2 SYGVKD. CDR3 in amino acids: CTIRRTSETYNEQFF. CDR3 nucleotide sequence: TGTACCATCAGGCGGACTAGCGAAACCTACAATGAGCAGTTCTTC.

The gene calls are TRBV7-2 and TRBJ2-5; TRBD2 is a possible D gene (6 bases). Trimming pared 3 bases from V and 6 bases from J, leaving 11 bases between. This CDR3 is 13 amino acids long. Germline CDR1 is SGHTA and CDR2 is FQGNSA. CDR3 region: CASSLGTSQTQYF. DNA of the CDR3: TGTGCCAGCAGCTTGGGAACTAGCCAGACCCAGTACTTC.

The chain recombines TRBV5-1 with TRBJ2-1; maybe TRBD2 (6 bases). Germline V gives CDR1 SGHRS, CDR2 YFSETQ. The ends were cut back, 0 bases at V and 12 bases at J, with 19 bases in the middle. This CDR3 comprises 15 residues. CDR3 DNA: TGCGCCAGCAGCTTGGATTGGACGGGGGACTTTGTGCAGTTCTTC. Its protein product is CASSLDWTGDFVQFF.

The rearrangement uses TRBV12-3 or TRBV12-4 and TRBJ2-1, with D possibly called TRBD1 or TRBD2 (5 bases each). This CDR3 spans 15 amino acids. V was shortened by 3 bases and J by 4 bases, with 13 bases between the two germline ends. The CDR3 DNA sequence: TGTGCCAGCAGTTTTGGACCGGGGCCTTACAATGAGCAGTTCTTC. The encoded protein is CASSFGPGPYNEQFF.

The chain uses TRBV6-5 and TRBJ1-2; D gene uncertain. This CDR3 has 14 residues. Germline-derived CDR1 and CDR2 are MNHEY and SVGAGI. Trimming cost V 6 bases and J 7 bases, with 18 bases left between them. The CDR3, as DNA: TGTGCCAGCAGCTCGGCCCCAAGAGGCACTGGCTACACCTTC. Amino acid sequence: CASSSAPRGTGYTF.